This entry concerns a single TCR beta chain. Its target is not known. The entry originates in a study of cytomegalovirus exposure and HLA in healthy donors. Turning to the study itself: HLA-typed donors were the source of 80 million to 90 million unique TCRs, which an early data release held. Study-wide results and caveats: Per published reports, the classifier diagnosed cytomegalovirus status with high specificity and sensitivity. TCR beta sequences reportedly predicted the HLA-A and HLA-B alleles of most subjects accurately.

Primers: 60 Vbeta forward and 13 Jbeta reverse. The data were produced by immunoSEQ multiplex PCR, yet TCRdb's version contains in-frame clones alone and is incomplete. The table lists tens of thousands of clones, 66% of them singletons. Per the germline V gene, CDR1 is SGHAT and CDR2 is FQNNGV. The V gene lost 3 bases and the J gene lost 2 bases, with 9 bases spanning the gap. The CDR3 has 14 amino acids. This sequence joins TRBV11-2 and TRBJ2-3; tentative D call: TRBD2 (6 bases). The sample comprised PBMCs. The clonotype comes from a man in his forties or fifties in good health and CMV-seropositive. CDR3 residues: CASSFSGFTDTQYF. In DNA form, the CDR3 reads TGTGCCAGCAGCTTTAGCGGTTTCACAGATACGCAGTATTTT.